Detailed here is one T cell receptor beta chain. Its cognate antigen is unknown. The data belong to a study of regulatory T cells in long-lasting Graves disease. This CDR3 has 14 amino acids. Germline CDR1 reads GTSNPN; CDR2 reads SVGIG (reference sequence). The V end was cut by 0 bases, the J end by 2 bases, with 10 bases between. For TCR beta, libraries came from iRepertoire HTBI primers and Arm-PCR of CDR3 regions. As originally analysed: Taken together, the samples had fewer than 70 TRBV and roughly 14 TRBJ segments identified. TCRdb recomputed calls from the multiplex PCR reads with MiXCR, one row per CDR3 protein. These V and J calls derive from TCRdb rather than the authors' analysis. The table shows approximately 690,000 distinct CDR3 sequences, with around 32% occurring only once. The time point was: persistent/refractory GD, antithyroid drugs over 5 years with positive TRAb. Scientists built the TCR library using RNA that was extracted from PBMCs. Graves' disease was diagnosed by American Thyroid Association guidelines.

Study results and limitations: Persistent disease was associated with favored TRBV28 usage and with favored use of TRBJ1-2 and TRBJ2-5.

This chain joins TRBV30 and TRBJ1-2; tentatively, D is TRBD1 (5 bases). The material was peripheral blood mononuclear cells (PBMCs), obtained when the disease was refractory, from a patient treated with antithyroid drugs. The TCR sequence derives from a female donor with Graves disease. The CDR3 DNA follows: TGTGCCTGGAGTGTCGGCAGGGTAAACTATGGCTACACCTTC. Residues: CAWSVGRVNYGYTF.